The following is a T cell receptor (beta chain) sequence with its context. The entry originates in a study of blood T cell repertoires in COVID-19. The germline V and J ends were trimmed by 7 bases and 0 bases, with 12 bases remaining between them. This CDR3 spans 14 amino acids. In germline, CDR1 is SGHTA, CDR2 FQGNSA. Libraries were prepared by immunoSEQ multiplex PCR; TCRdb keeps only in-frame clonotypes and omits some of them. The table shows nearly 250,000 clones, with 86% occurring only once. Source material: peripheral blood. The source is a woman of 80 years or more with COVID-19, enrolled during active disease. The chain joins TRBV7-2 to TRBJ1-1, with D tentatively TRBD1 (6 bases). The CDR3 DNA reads TGTGCCAGCACCTACAGGGCTCTGAACACTGAAGCTTTCTTT. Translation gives CASTYRALNTEAFF.